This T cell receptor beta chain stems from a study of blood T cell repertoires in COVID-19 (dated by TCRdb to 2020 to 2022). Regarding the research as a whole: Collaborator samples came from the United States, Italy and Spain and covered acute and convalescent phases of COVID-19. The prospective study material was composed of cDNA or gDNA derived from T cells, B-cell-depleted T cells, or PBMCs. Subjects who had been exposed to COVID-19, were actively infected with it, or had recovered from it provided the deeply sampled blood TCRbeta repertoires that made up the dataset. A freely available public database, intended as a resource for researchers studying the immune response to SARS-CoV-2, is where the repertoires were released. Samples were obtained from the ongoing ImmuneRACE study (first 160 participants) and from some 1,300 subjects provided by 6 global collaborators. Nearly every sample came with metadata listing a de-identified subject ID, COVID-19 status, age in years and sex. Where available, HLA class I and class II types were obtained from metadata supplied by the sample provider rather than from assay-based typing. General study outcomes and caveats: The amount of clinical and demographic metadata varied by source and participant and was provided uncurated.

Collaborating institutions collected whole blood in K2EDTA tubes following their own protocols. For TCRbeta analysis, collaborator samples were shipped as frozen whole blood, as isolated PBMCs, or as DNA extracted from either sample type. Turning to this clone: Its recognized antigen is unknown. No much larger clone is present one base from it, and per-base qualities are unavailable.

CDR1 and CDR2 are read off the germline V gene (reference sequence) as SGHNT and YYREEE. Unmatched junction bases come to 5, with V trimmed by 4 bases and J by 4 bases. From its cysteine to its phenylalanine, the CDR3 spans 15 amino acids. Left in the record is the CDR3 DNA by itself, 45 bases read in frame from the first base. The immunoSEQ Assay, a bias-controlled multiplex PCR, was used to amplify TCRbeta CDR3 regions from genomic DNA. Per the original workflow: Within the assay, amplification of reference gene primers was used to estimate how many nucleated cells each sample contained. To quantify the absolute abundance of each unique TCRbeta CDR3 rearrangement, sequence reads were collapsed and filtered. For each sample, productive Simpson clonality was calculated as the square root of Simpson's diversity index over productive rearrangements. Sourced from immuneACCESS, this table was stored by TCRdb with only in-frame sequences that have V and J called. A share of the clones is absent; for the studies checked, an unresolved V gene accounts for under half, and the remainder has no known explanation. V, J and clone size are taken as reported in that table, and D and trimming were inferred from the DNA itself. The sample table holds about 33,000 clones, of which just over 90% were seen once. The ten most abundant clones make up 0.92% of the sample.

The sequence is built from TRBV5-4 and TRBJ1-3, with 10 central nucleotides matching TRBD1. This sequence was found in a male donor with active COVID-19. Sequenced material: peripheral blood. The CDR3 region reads CASSRDRGAGNTIYF. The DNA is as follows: TGTGCCAGCAGCCGGGACAGGGGAGCGGGAAACACCATATATTTT.